A single sample is the source of the 14 T cell receptor beta chains below, sequenced in a study of T cell repertoires in cytomegalovirus infection (dated by TCRdb to about 2019). TCRdb shows the sequencer as Illumina HiSeq 1500. Through fastp at Q25 and MiXCR, TCRdb rebuilt clones from the public reads, retaining in-frame beta chains. A single entry per CDR3 protein holds the most common genes and DNA from its merged rows. The sample table lists about 180,000 distinct CDR3 sequences, around 14% of them with a count of one. 25% to 30% of the sample rests with the top ten. The sample taken for sequencing was PBMCs. Source of these receptors: a human donor in good health (CMV status not recorded). Some clones in this sample may be carry-over from other donors' samples.

This clonotype was detected ten times or more. The gene calls are TRBV7-3 and TRBJ2-3, with D perhaps TRBD1 or TRBD2 (6 bases each). This CDR3 has 16 amino acids. The V and J ends lost 2 bases and 4 bases respectively, with 16 bases between them. Germline V CDR1 and CDR2: SGHTA, FQGTGA. The CDR3 here is CASSLGGRSTADTQYF. CDR3 bases: TGTGCCAGCAGCTTAGGGGGGCGGTCAACGGCAGATACGCAGTATTTT.

This clonotype was recorded at least ten times. J is TRBJ1-1 and V is TRBV12-3 or TRBV12-4; possible D gene TRBD1, 5 bases. The CDR3 extends over 11 amino acids. With 5 bases removed from V and 11 bases from J, the gap between germline ends came to 12 bases. The CDR3 is CASSTTAEAFF. The CDR3 DNA reads TGTGCCAGCAGTACGACAGCAGAGGCTTTCTTT.

This clonotype has a count of ten or more. This chain uses TRBV7-8 with TRBJ2-1, with a weak D call TRBD2 (5 bases). Trimming pared 0 bases from V and 0 bases from J, leaving 12 bases between. CDR3 length: 17 amino acids. The germline V gene has CDR1 SGHVS and CDR2 FQNEAQ. The CDR3 loop is CASSLAPRGPSYNEQFF. In nucleotides, the CDR3 is TGTGCCAGCAGCTTAGCGCCCCGGGGTCCCTCCTACAATGAGCAGTTCTTC.

The chain carries TRBV7-9 and TRBJ2-1, with a tentative D call TRBD2 (6 bases). The germline V gene encodes CDR1 SEHNR and CDR2 FQNEAQ (reference sequence). The CDR3 consists of 13 residues. V was clipped by 8 bases and J by 4 bases, with 12 bases between them. The CDR3 here is CASGRGVYNEQFF. The CDR3 DNA sequence: TGTGCCAGCGGCCGCGGGGTATACAATGAGCAGTTCTTC.

This clonotype was detected only a few times. The CDR3 DNA follows: TGTGCCAGCAGCCTATGGGGCACTTATAGCAATCAGCCCCAGCATTTT. It translates to CASSLWGTYSNQPQHF. V and J are TRBV7-2 and TRBJ1-5, with a tentative D call TRBD1 (5 bases). V lost 5 bases, J lost 0 bases, and 14 bases lay in between. The CDR3 is 16 amino acids. Looked up from germline, CDR1 is SGHTA and CDR2 is FQGNSA.

A few counts support this clonotype. The chain uses TRBV4-3 and TRBJ1-2; TRBD1 aligns across 7 bases. The CDR3 covers 16 residues. Germline V lookup: CDR1 LGHNA, CDR2 YSLEER. The V segment lost 1 base and the J segment 4 bases; nucleotides outside the gene matches: 9. The CDR3 spells CASSQGLTGTGYGYTF. The CDR3 nucleotides read TGCGCCAGCAGCCAAGGTTTGACAGGGACGGGCTATGGCTACACCTTC.

This clonotype has a count of ten or more. The chain joins TRBV7-9 to TRBJ1-5; 7 bases are shared with TRBD1. CDR1 and CDR2 (germline): SEHNR, FQNEAQ (reference sequence). CDR3 length: 14 amino acids. V trimming: 5 bases; J trimming: 5 bases; junction bases outside the gene matches: 6. The DNA for the CDR3 is TGTGCCAGCAGCGGGAGCACAGGGGATCAGCCCCAGCATTTT. Its protein is CASSGSTGDQPQHF.

This clonotype was seen more than once but under ten times. The chain employs TRBV27 and TRBJ2-7; TRBD1 aligns across 8 bases. Trimming took 3 bases from V and 1 from J; bases not matched to a gene: 17. This CDR3 has 19 amino acids. The V gene's germline CDR1 is MNHEY and CDR2 SMNVEV (reference sequence). In DNA, the CDR3 is TGTGCCAGCAGTTTTAATCCCCCAGACCGGACAGGGCGGTCCTACGAGCAGTACTTC. Translation gives CASSFNPPDRTGRSYEQYF.

There are many counts of this clonotype. The germline gene is not matched at one end of the junction; a read error may be the cause. CDR3 coding DNA: TGTGCCAGCAGCTTAGTCCAGATGGGATTTTTC. Translation: CASSLVQMGFF. The gene calls are TRBV7-9 and TRBJ1-2; no definite D call. This CDR3 has 11 amino acids. Germline V gene sequence: CDR1 SEHNR, CDR2 FQNEAQ (reference sequence).

This clonotype has a handful of counts. V usage is TRBV2 and J usage is TRBJ1-2, with D maybe TRBD1 (5 bases). There are 14 residues in the CDR3. Trimming took 4 bases from V and 0 from J, leaving 9 bases between them. CDR1 is SNHLY and CDR2 is FYNNEI in the germline V gene. The CDR3 is CASSGRGSNYGYTF. CDR3 nucleotide sequence: TGTGCCAGCAGTGGAAGGGGTTCTAACTATGGCTACACCTTC.

There are a few counts of this clonotype. The chain joins TRBV6-1 to TRBJ1-5; no clear D gene. Germline V CDR1 and CDR2: MNHNS, SASEGT. V gave up 1 base and J gave up 3 bases, with 10 bases separating them. This CDR3 comprises 15 residues. The CDR3 reads CASSEGAAHNQPQHF. The CDR3 DNA reads TGTGCCAGCAGTGAAGGGGCAGCTCACAATCAGCCCCAGCATTTT.

The chain has TRBV6-2 or TRBV6-3 and TRBJ1-1; possibly TRBD1 for D (5 bases). In germline, CDR1 is MNHEY, CDR2 SVGEGT. Between the trimmed V and J ends, which lost 6 bases and 1 base, there was a span of 15 bases. This CDR3 is 15 amino acids long. CDR3 nucleotide sequence: TGTGCCAGCAGGAGGGGCGGGAGTTCGAACACTGAAGCTTTCTTT. It codes for CASRRGGSSNTEAFF.

This clonotype was counted ten times or more. CDR3 residues: CASSLLWPRGPEKYYGYTF. CDR3 bases: TGTGCCAGCAGCTTATTATGGCCGCGTGGGCCGGAGAAGTACTATGGCTACACCTTC. The chain uses TRBV7-9 and TRBJ1-2; D call uncertain. This CDR3 has 19 residues. Germline CDR1 and CDR2: SEHNR and FQNEAQ (reference sequence). Deletions cut 2 bases from V and 3 bases from J, with 25 bases between.

V is TRBV6-5 and J is TRBJ2-7; D is possibly TRBD2 (5 bases). Germline CDR1 and CDR2: MNHEY and SVGAGI. V dropped 0 bases and J dropped 4 bases, with 13 bases sitting between them. This CDR3 has 15 amino acids. DNA for the CDR3: TGTGCCAGCAGTTACTCGAACCGCGGGCTGTACGAGCAGTACTTC. This sequence encodes CASSYSNRGLYEQYF.